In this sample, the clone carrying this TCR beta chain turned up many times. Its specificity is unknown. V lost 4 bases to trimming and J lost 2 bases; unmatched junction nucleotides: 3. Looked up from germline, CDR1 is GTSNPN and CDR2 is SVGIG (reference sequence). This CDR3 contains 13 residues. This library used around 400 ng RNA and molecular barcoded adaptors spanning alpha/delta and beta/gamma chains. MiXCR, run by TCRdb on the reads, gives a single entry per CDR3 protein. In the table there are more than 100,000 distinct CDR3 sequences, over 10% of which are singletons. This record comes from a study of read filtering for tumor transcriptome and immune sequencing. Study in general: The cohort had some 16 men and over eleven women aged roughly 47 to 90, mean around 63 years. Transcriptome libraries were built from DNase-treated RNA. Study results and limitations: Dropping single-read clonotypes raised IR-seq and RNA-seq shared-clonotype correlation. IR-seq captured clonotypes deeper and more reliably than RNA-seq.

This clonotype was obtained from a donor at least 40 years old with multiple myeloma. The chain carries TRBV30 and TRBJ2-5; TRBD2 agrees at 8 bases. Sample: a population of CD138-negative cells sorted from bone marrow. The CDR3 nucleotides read TGTGCCTGGACCTTAGCGGGGCAAGAGACCCAGTACTTC. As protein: CAWTLAGQETQYF. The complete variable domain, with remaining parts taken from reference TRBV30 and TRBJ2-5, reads SQTIHQWPATLVQPVGSPLSLECTVEGTSNPNLYWYRQAAGRGLQLLFYSVGIGQISSEVPQNLSASRPQDRQFILSSKKLLLSDSGFYLCAWTLAGQETQYFGPGTRLLVL.